Listed below are T cell receptor beta chains from one sample, sequenced in a study of T cell responses to AZD1222 COVID-19 vaccine. Sequencing used immunoSEQ multiplex PCR; TCRdb keeps in-frame clones, though not all of them. The data hold tens of thousands of clones, with around nine tenths observed a single time. This material consisted of peripheral blood, taken 28 days after the second AZD1222 dose. The receptors were gathered from an adult who received the AZD1222 COVID-19 vaccine. Both conserved end residues are part of each CDR3. D genes are given only for firm matches. Clone size appears in some rows only: once, few, many, or a class for an expanded clone.

j_gene,abundance,d_gene,v_gene,CDR3nt,CDR3aa
TRBJ1-1,NA,NA,TRBV24-1,TGTGCCACCAGTATAGGCCAGGAGGACGGTGAAGCTTTCTTT,CATSIGQEDGEAFF
TRBJ2-7,NA,NA,TRBV27,TGTGCCAGCAGTTTATGGGGGGCCCCGGGGGAGCAGTACTTC,CASSLWGAPGEQYF
TRBJ2-3,NA,NA,TRBV18,TGTGCCAGCTCACCACGGTCAGGTGGGGCTAGCACAGATACGCAGTATTTT,CASSPRSGGASTDTQYF
TRBJ1-6,NA,TRBD1,TRBV27,TGTGCCAGCAGTAAGGGACAGGGAGGTTCCCCCCTCCACTTT,CASSKGQGGSPLHF
TRBJ2-7,NA,NA,TRBV11-2,TGTGCCAGCAGCCAAACCCGGCCCTACGAGCAGTACTTC,CASSQTRPYEQYF
TRBJ2-7,NA,TRBD1,TRBV25-1,TGTGCCAGCAGTGTCGGACAGGGGGCGAAAGAGCAGTACTTC,CASSVGQGAKEQYF
TRBJ2-7,NA,TRBD1,TRBV20-1,TGCAGTGCTAGTCGACAGGGTCCCTACGAGCAGTACTTC,CSASRQGPYEQYF
TRBJ2-1,NA,NA,TRBV11-3,TGTGCCAGCAGCTTAGAGGGAACAGCCAAAGGGCAGTTCTTC,CASSLEGTAKGQFF
TRBJ1-1,NA,NA,TRBV23-1,TGCGCCAGCAGTCATTCCCGGCAGAAGAACACTGAAGCTTTCTTT,CASSHSRQKNTEAFF
TRBJ1-2,NA,NA,TRBV4-1,TGCGCCAGCAGCCAAGATAACTATGGCTACACCTTC,CASSQDNYGYTF
TRBJ2-2,NA,NA,TRBV27,TGTGCCAGCAGTCCGGGCTGGGGGGACGCGAACACCGGGGAGCTGTTTTTT,CASSPGWGDANTGELFF
TRBJ1-4,NA,TRBD1,TRBV7-2,TGTGCCAGCAGCTTAGGGGGACAGCGGGGAGCGAAACTGTTTTTT,CASSLGGQRGAKLFF
TRBJ2-2,NA,NA,TRBV7-8,TGTGCCAGCAGCCAAGACTCGTGGGACACCGGGGAGCTGTTTTTT,CASSQDSWDTGELFF
TRBJ2-2,NA,NA,TRBV7-3,TGTGCCAGCAGCCCCCGGGCTATGAACACCGGGGAGCTGTTTTTT,CASSPRAMNTGELFF
TRBJ1-2,NA,TRBD1,TRBV7-9,TGTGCCAGCAGCTCCACAGGGGGCGCTTCTGGCTACACCTTC,CASSSTGGASGYTF
TRBJ2-1,NA,TRBD2,TRBV5-1,TGCGCCAGCAGCTTGGCCCCCCATCGGGGGGGGCTAAGCTCCTACAATGAGCAGTTCTTC,CASSLAPHRGGLSSYNEQFF
TRBJ1-2,NA,TRBD1,TRBV28,TGTGCCAGCAGTGACGGGACAGGGGCCTTTATTTATGGCTACACCTTC,CASSDGTGAFIYGYTF
TRBJ2-1,NA,TRBD2,TRBV4-1,TGCGCCAGCAGCCACGTAGCGGGGGGCCTTTACAATGAGCAGTTCTTC,CASSHVAGGLYNEQFF
TRBJ1-6,NA,NA,TRBV4-3,TGCGCCAGCAGCCAGTGGGTGGGCAGGCCTAATAATTCACCCCTCCACTTT,CASSQWVGRPNNSPLHF
TRBJ1-1,NA,TRBD1,TRBV14,TGTGCCAGCAGCCGGGACAGGTGGAACACTGAAGCTTTCTTT,CASSRDRWNTEAFF
TRBJ2-3,NA,TRBD1,TRBV10-3,TGTGCCATCAGTCGGACAGGGGTAACAGATACGCAGTATTTT,CAISRTGVTDTQYF
TRBJ2-7,NA,TRBD2,TRBV7-9,TGTGCCAGCAGCTTTCCTAGCGGGGGGCGTTACGAGCAGTACTTC,CASSFPSGGRYEQYF
TRBJ2-3,once,TRBD1,TRBV6-1,TGTGCCAGCAGTGACCCCGGGACAGTCACAGATACGCAGTATTTT,CASSDPGTVTDTQYF
TRBJ1-4,once,NA,TRBV27,TGTGCCAGCAGAGGAGGGGGTTCAGCTAATGAAAAACTGTTTTTT,CASRGGGSANEKLFF
TRBJ2-7,NA,NA,TRBV7-2,TGTGCCAGCAGCGCCTCCTACGAGCAGTACTTC,CASSASYEQYF
TRBJ1-2,NA,TRBD1,TRBV5-1,TGCGCCAGCAGCCCGATAACGACAGGGGGCAACTATGGCTACACCTTC,CASSPITTGGNYGYTF
TRBJ1-1,NA,NA,TRBV30,TGTGCCTGGACCAATACAGTCGCACGAGCCTCCAGCACTGAAGCTTTCTTT,CAWTNTVARASSTEAFF
TRBJ2-7,NA,TRBD2,TRBV3-1/TRBV3-2,TGTGCCAGCAGCCAAGATGGGTCGGGGGGGCGAGAGCAGTACTTC,CASSQDGSGGREQYF
TRBJ1-1,NA,NA,TRBV2,TGTGCCAGCAGGGAGACAGTTTATCGTTTAATGAACACTGAAGCTTTCTTT,CASRETVYRLMNTEAFF
TRBJ2-3,once,NA,TRBV6-5,TGTGCCAGCAGTTACATGAATACGCAGTATTTT,CASSYMNTQYF
TRBJ1-1,NA,TRBD1,TRBV28,TGTGCCAGCAGTACCACAGGGGGCTCTGGTACTGAAGCTTTCTTT,CASSTTGGSGTEAFF
TRBJ2-7,NA,TRBD2,TRBV28,TGTGCCAGCAGTAATCACGGGGGGTGGGACGAGCAGTACTTC,CASSNHGGWDEQYF
TRBJ2-7,NA,NA,TRBV7-9,TGTGCCAGCAGCTTAATGTACGAGCAGTACTTC,CASSLMYEQYF
TRBJ2-7,NA,NA,TRBV5-1,TGCGCCAGCAGCTACGGATACACAGGCAGCCTCTCCTACGAGCAGTACTTC,CASSYGYTGSLSYEQYF
TRBJ1-5,NA,TRBD1,TRBV2,TGTGCCAGCAGCCTAACAGGGGTGGTAGGGCAGCCCCAGCATTTT,CASSLTGVVGQPQHF